The clone carrying this T cell receptor beta chain showed up just a few times. These data are taken from a study of OX40 agonist ivuxolimab in advanced cancers. Baseline was the first blood sampling point, followed by cycle 4 day 1 and cycle 7 day 1. The data were produced by immunoSEQ multiplex PCR, yet TCRdb's version contains in-frame clones alone and is incomplete. The sample includes more than 35,000 clones, roughly nine tenths of them seen just once. The CDR3 loop spans 16 amino acids. Germline CDR1 is SGHAT and CDR2 is FQNNGV. Trimming stripped 0 bases from V and 4 bases from J, with 13 bases between.

The chain employs TRBV11-2 and TRBJ1-5; D is undetermined. The TCR originated in an adult with an advanced solid tumor such as melanoma, head and neck, liver or kidney cancer. The starting material was CD4+ or CD8+ T cells sorted from blood, obtained in a trial of the OX40 agonist ivuxolimab. The CDR3 sequence: CASSLDSGQLNQPQHF. The CDR3, as DNA: TGTGCCAGCAGCTTAGATAGCGGGCAGCTTAATCAGCCCCAGCATTTT.